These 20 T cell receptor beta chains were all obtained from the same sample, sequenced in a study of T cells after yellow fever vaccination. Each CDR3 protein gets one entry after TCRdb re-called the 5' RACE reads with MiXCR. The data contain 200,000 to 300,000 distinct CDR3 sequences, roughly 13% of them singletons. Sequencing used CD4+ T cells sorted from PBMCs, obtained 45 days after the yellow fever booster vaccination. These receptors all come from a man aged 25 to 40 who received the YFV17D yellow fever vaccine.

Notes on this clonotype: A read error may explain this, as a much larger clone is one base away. CDR3 amino acids: CASSLSGRRTGSYNEHFF. In nucleotides, the CDR3 is TGTGCCAGCAGCTTAAGCGGCCGACGAACCGGATCTTACAATGAGCATTTCTTC. The chain recombines TRBV7-2 with TRBJ2-1; weak D call: TRBD2 (5 bases). The germline CDR1 and CDR2 sequences are SGHTA and FQGNSA. The CDR3 is made up of 18 amino acids. Full variable domain (rest looked up from reference TRBV7-2 and TRBJ2-1): GAGVSQSPSNKVTEKGKDVELRCDPISGHTALYWYRQSLGQGLEFLIYFQGNSAPDKSGLPSDRFSAERTGGSVSTLTIQRTQQEDSAVYLCASSLSGRRTGSYNEHFFGPGTRLTVL.

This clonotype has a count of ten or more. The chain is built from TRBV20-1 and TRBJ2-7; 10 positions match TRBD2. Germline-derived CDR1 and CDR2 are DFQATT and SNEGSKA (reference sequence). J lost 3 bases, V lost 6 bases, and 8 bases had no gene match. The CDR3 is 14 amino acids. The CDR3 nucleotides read TGCAGTGCAAAAGGACTAGCGGATTTCTACGAGCAGTACTTC. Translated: CSAKGLADFYEQYF.

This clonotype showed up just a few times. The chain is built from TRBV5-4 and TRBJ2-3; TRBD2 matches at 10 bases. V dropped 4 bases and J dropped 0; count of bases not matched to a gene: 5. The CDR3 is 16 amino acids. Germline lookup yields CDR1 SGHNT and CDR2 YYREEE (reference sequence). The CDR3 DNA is TGTGCCAGCAGCCACATGACTAGCGGGAGCACAGATACGCAGTATTTT. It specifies CASSHMTSGSTDTQYF. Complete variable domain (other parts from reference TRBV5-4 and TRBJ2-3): ETGVTQSPTHLIKTRGQQVTLRCSSQSGHNTVSWYQQALGQGPQFIFQYYREEENGRGNFPPRFSGLQFPNYSSELNVNALELDDSALYLCASSHMTSGSTDTQYFGPGTRLTVL.

This CDR3 is CSARTGYNSPLHF. CDR3 in DNA: TGCAGTGCTCGCACAGGGTATAATTCACCCCTCCACTTT. This chain connects TRBV20-1 to TRBJ1-6; tentatively, D is TRBD1 (6 bases). Germline loops: CDR1 DFQATT, CDR2 SNEGSKA (reference sequence). V gave up 5 bases and J gave up 4 bases, with 9 bases separating them. The CDR3 contains 13 residues.

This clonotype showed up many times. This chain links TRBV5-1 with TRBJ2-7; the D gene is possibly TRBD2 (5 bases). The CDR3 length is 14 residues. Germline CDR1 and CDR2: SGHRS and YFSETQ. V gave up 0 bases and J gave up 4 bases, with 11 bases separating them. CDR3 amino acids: CASSLDGERYEQYF. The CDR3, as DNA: TGCGCCAGCAGCTTGGACGGGGAGAGGTACGAGCAGTACTTC. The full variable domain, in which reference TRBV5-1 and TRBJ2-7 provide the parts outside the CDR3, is KAGVTQTPRYLIKTRGQQVTLSCSPISGHRSVSWYQQTPGQGLQFLFEYFSETQRNKGNFPGRFSGRQFSNSRSEMNVSTLELGDSALYLCASSLDGERYEQYFGPGTRLTVT.

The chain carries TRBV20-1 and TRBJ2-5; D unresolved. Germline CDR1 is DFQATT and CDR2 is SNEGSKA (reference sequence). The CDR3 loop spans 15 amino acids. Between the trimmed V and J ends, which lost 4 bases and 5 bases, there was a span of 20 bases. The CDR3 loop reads CSATKPMELGETQYF. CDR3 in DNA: TGCAGTGCTACAAAACCAATGGAGTTGGGCGAGACCCAGTACTTC.

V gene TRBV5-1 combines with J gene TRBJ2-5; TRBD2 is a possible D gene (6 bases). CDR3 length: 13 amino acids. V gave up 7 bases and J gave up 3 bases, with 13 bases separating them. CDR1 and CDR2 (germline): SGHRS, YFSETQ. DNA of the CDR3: TGCGCCAGCTCAACCCCGGGAGAAGAGACCCAGTACTTC. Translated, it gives CASSTPGEETQYF.

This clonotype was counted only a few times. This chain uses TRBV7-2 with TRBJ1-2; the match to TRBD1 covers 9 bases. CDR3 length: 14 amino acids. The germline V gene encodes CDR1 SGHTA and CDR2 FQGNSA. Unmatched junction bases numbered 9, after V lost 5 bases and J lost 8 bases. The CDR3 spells CASSPEGQGVGYTF. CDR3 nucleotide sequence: TGTGCCAGCAGCCCAGAGGGACAGGGAGTGGGCTACACCTTC.

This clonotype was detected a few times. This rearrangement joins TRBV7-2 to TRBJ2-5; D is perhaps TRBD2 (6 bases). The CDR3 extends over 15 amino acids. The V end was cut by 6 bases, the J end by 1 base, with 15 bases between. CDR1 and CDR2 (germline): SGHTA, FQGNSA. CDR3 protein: CASRTSVAAQETQYF. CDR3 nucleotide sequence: TGTGCCAGCAGGACGTCGGTAGCGGCCCAAGAGACCCAGTACTTC.

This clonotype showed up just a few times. DNA for the CDR3: TGTGCCAGCAGCTTGGAGGCCAACATCATCTACGAGCAGTACTTC. Translated, it gives CASSLEANIIYEQYF. J is TRBJ2-7 and V is TRBV7-2, with D perhaps TRBD2 (5 bases). The CDR3 consists of 15 residues. Germline CDR1 and CDR2: SGHTA and FQGNSA. V was clipped by 3 bases and J by 3 bases, with 15 bases between them.

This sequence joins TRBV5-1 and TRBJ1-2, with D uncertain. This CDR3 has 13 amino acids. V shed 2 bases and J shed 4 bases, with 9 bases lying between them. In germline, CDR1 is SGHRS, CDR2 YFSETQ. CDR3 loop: CASSLGKSYGYTF. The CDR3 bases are TGCGCCAGCAGCTTAGGCAAAAGCTATGGCTACACCTTC.

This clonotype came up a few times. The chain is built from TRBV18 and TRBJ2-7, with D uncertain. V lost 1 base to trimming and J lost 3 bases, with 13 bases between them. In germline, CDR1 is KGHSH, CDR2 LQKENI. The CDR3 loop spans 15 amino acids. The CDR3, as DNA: TGTGCCAGCTCACCACTGAAAGGTCTCGGCTACGAGCAGTACTTC. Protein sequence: CASSPLKGLGYEQYF.

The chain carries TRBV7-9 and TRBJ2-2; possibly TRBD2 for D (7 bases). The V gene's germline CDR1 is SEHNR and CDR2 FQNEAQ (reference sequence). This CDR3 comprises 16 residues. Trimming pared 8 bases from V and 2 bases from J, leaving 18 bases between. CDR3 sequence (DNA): TGTGCCAGCCGGGGGGCCCTCGCGGGAAACACCGGGGAGCTGTTTTTT. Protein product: CASRGALAGNTGELFF.

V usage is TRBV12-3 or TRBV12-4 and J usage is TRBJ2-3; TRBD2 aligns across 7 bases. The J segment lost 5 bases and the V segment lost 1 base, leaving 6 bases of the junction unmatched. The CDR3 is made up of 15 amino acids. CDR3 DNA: TGTGCCAGCAGTTTAGGAGCGGGAAGGCGAGATACGCAGTATTTT. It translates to CASSLGAGRRDTQYF.

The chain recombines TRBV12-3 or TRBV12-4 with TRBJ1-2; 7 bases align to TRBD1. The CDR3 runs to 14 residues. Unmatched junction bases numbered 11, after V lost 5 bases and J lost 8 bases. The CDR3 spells CASSLAPGGRGYTF. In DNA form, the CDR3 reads TGTGCCAGCAGTCTCGCCCCAGGGGGGAGAGGCTACACCTTC.

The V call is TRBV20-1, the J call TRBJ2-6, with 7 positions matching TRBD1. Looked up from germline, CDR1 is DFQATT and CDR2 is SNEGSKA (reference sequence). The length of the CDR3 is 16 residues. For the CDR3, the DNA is TGCACTGCGCCAGACCAGACAGGGTACGGGGCCAACGTCCTGACTTTC. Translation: CTAPDQTGYGANVLTF.

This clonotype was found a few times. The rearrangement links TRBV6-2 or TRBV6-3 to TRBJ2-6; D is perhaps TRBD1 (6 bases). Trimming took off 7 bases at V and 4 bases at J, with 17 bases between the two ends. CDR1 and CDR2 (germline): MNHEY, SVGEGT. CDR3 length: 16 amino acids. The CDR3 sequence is CASTSRGVAGANVLTF. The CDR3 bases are TGTGCCAGCACCTCCAGGGGTGTAGCAGGGGCCAACGTCCTGACTTTC.

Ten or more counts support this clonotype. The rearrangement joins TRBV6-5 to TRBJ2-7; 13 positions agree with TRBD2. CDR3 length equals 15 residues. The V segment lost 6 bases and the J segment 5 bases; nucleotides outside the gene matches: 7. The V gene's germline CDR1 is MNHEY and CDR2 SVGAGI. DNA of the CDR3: TGTGCCAGCAGAAGGGGACTAGCGGGAATCGACGAGCAGTACTTC. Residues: CASRRGLAGIDEQYF.

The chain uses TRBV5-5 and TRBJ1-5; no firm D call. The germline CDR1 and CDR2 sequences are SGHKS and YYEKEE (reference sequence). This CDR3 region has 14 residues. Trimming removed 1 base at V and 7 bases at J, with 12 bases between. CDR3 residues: CASSLTVVDQPQHF. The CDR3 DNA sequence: TGTGCCAGCAGCTTGACGGTGGTGGACCAGCCCCAGCATTTT.

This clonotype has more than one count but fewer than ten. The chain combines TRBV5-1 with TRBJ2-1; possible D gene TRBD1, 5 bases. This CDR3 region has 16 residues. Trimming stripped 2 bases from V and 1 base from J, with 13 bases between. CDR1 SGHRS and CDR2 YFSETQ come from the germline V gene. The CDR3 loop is CASSLDSVSSYNEQFF. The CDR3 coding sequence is TGCGCCAGCAGCTTAGACAGCGTTAGTTCCTACAATGAGCAGTTCTTC.